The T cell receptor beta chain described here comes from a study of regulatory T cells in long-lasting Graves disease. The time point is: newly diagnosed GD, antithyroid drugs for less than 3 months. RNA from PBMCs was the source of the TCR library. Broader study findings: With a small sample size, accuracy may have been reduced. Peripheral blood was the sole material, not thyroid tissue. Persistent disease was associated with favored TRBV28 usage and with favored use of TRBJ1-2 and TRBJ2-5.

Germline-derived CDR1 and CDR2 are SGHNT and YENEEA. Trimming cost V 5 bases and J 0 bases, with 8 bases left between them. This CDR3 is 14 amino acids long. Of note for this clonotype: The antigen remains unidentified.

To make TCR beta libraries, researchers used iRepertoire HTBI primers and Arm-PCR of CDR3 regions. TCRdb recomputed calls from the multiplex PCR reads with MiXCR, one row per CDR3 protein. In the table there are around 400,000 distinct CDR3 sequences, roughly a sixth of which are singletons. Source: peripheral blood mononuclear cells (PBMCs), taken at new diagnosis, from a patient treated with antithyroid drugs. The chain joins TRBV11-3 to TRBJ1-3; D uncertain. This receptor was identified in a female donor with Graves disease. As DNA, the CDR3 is TGTGCCAGCAGCAATGATGACTCTGGAAACACCATATATTTT. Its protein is CASSNDDSGNTIYF.